The entry below describes one T cell receptor (beta chain). Its antigen is undetermined. This entry belongs to a study of identical twins. The study's findings and limits: Insertions were reduced in abundant cord blood beta clonotypes but not in memory repertoires.

The CDR3 loop spans 15 amino acids. V shed 5 bases and J 5 bases; nucleotides not matched to a gene: 8. In germline, CDR1 is SGHVS, CDR2 FQNEAQ. Each CDR3 protein is one row after TCRdb ran MiXCR on the 5' RACE reads. This sample has roughly 630,000 distinct CDR3 sequences; around 7.4% occur once, and the top ten carry over 1.5%. These sequences were also reported in another study, on yellow fever vaccine responses in identical twins.

This chain uses TRBV7-8 with TRBJ2-5; TRBD2 matches at 10 bases. The receptor comes from a woman aged 18 to 35 in good health. Sequencing was carried out using PBMCs. CDR3: CASSRSGGAGETQYF. CDR3 bases: TGTGCCAGCAGCAGAAGCGGGGGGGCGGGGGAGACCCAGTACTTC. The full variable domain, with the rest looked up from reference TRBV7-8 and TRBJ2-5, is GAGVSQSPRYKVAKRGQDVALRCDPISGHVSLFWYQQALGQGPEFLTYFQNEAQLDKSGLPSDRFFAERPEGSVSTLKIQRTQQEDSAVYLCASSRSGGAGETQYFGPGTRLLVL.